Presented here are 8 T cell receptor beta chains from one specimen sequenced in a study of regulatory and conventional T cells in RAG deficiency (dated by TCRdb to about 2017). The library relied on the immunoSEQ multiplex PCR assay. Here the immuneACCESS table is served through TCRdb, limited to in-frame sequences with V and J called. Missing clones are a known gap in these copies; in checked studies unresolved V genes cover under half, and the rest lacks a known reason. Within this sample are about 46,000 clones, with over 80% of them counted one time only. The ten largest clones add up to about 0.53% of the sample. Before genomic DNA extraction, conventional CD4+ T cells were purified from blood as CD25-low CD127-high cells. These sequences were also reported in another study, on regulatory T cells. As described in the second report: For the multiplex PCR, 52 forward TRBV primers and 13 reverse TRBJ primers were used, and amplification bias was corrected with both assay-based and computational methods.

Sequenced sample: CD4+ effector T cells sorted from blood. These receptors originate from a human donor in good health.

The chain carries TRBV30 and TRBJ1-5; perhaps TRBD1 as D (5 bases). Germline-derived CDR1 and CDR2 are GTSNPN and SVGIG (reference sequence). CDR3 size: 13 residues. V was trimmed by 5 bases and J by 9 bases, leaving 17 bases between them. As DNA, the CDR3 is TGTGCCTGGGACTCGGGGGGGGATCGGCCCCAGCATTTT. Its translation: CAWDSGGDRPQHF.

The DNA for the CDR3 is TGTGCCAGCACAACAGGCTTTAACTATGGCTACACCTTC. This translates into CASTTGFNYGYTF. The chain recombines TRBV6-5 with TRBJ1-2; D possibly corresponds to TRBD1 (5 bases). The CDR3 sequence is 13 residues long. Germline CDR1 and CDR2: MNHEY and SVGAGI. Trimming left V 7 bases short and J 1 base short, with 10 bases between.

The chain recombines TRBV11-2 with TRBJ1-1; D is uncertain. The V end was cut by 2 bases, the J end by 2 bases, with 3 bases between. The CDR3 sequence is 12 residues long. Germline V lookup: CDR1 SGHAT, CDR2 FQNNGV. The CDR3: CASSLTNTEAFF. The CDR3 DNA reads TGTGCCAGCAGCTTAACTAACACTGAAGCTTTCTTT.

V usage is TRBV14 and J usage is TRBJ2-1; TRBD2 might be the D (5 bases). Germline CDR1 reads SGHDN; CDR2 reads FVKESK. This CDR3 is 16 amino acids long. Between the trimmed V and J ends, which lost 4 bases and 3 bases, there was a span of 16 bases. The CDR3 sequence is CASSPDPRRVYNEQFF. The CDR3 region has the DNA TGTGCCAGCAGCCCCGACCCAAGGCGGGTCTACAATGAGCAGTTCTTC.

J is TRBJ2-7 and V is TRBV6-1; TRBD2 matches 8 bases. Germline V gives CDR1 MNHNS, CDR2 SASEGT. V lost 3 bases to trimming and J lost 5 bases; unmatched junction nucleotides: 9. The CDR3 runs 15 residues. CDR3 loop: CASSDRAGVGNEQYF. CDR3 nucleotide sequence: TGTGCCAGCAGTGATAGAGCGGGAGTAGGTAACGAGCAGTACTTC.

This clone was recorded once. This CDR3 reads CASSPVQGARSGYTF. The DNA for the CDR3 is TGTGCCAGCAGCCCCGTTCAGGGGGCTCGGAGTGGCTACACCTTC. The chain is built from TRBV5-6 and TRBJ1-2, with 8 bases lining up with TRBD1. CDR1 and CDR2 (germline): SGHDT, YYEEEE. The V gene end was trimmed by 4 bases and the J gene end by 7 bases; junction bases not matched to a gene: 12. The CDR3 runs to 15 residues.

The V gene is TRBV6-1, the J gene TRBJ2-1; D may be TRBD1 (6 bases). The CDR3 is made up of 13 amino acids. The germline V gene encodes CDR1 MNHNS and CDR2 SASEGT. Trimming left V 6 bases short and J 15 bases short, with 21 bases between. The CDR3 region is CASSFQTTGTWFF. CDR3 DNA: TGTGCCAGCAGCTTCCAAACCACCGGGACATGGTTCTTC.

This chain uses TRBV29-1 with TRBJ1-5; D uncertain. The V gene lost 5 bases and the J gene lost 0 bases, with 8 bases spanning the gap. CDR3 length: 13 residues. Per the germline V gene, CDR1 is SQVTM and CDR2 is ANQGSEA. CDR3 loop: CSVLENSNQPQHF. CDR3 coding DNA: TGCAGCGTTTTAGAAAATAGCAATCAGCCCCAGCATTTT. Full variable domain (outside the CDR3, taken from reference TRBV29-1 and TRBJ1-5): SAVISQKPSRDICQRGTSLTIQCQVDSQVTMMFWYRQQPGQSLTLIATANQGSEATYESGFVIDKFPISRPNLTFSTLTVSNMSPEDSSIYLCSVLENSNQPQHFGDGTRLSIL.